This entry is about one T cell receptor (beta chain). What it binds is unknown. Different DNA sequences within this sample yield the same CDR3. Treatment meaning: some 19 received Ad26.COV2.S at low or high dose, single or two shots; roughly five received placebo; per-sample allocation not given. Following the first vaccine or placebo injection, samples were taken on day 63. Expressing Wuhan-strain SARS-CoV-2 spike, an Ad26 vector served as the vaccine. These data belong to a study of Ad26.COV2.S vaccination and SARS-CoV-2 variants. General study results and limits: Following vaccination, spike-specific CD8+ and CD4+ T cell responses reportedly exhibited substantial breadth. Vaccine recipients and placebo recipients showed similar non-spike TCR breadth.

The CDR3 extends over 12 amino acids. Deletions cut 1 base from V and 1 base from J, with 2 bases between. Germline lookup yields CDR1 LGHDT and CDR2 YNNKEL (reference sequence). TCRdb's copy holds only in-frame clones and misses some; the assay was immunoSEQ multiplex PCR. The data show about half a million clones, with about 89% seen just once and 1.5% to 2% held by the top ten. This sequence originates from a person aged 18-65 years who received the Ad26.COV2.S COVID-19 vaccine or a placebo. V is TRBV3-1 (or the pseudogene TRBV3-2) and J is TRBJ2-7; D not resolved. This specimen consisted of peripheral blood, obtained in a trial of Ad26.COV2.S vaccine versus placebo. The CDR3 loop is CASSQGSYEQYF. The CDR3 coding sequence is TGTGCCAGCAGCCAAGGATCCTACGAGCAGTACTTC.